This TCR beta chain was retrieved from a study of cytomegalovirus exposure and HLA in healthy donors. About this clone: Its antigen is unknown.

The PCR made use of 60 Vbeta and 13 Jbeta primers. The table came from immunoSEQ multiplex PCR; TCRdb's copy has only in-frame clones and leaves some out. The table includes approximately 140,000 clones, over 80% detected once. CDR3 size: 15 residues. The junction had 5 bases not matched to a gene; V was cut back by 0 bases and J by 4 bases. In germline, CDR1 is SGHRS, CDR2 YFSETQ. Study findings and constraints: Certain indistinguishable V segments, among them TRBV6-2 and TRBV6-3, were excluded. Associated with cytomegalovirus, according to the listing, were some 180 TCR beta chains.

The TCR originated in a boy aged 5-17 years in good health and CMV-seronegative. The specimen sequenced was PBMCs. V and J are TRBV5-1 and TRBJ2-7; TRBD1 matches at 9 bases. This chain's CDR3 is CASSLGGTGYYEQYF. The CDR3 DNA reads as TGCGCCAGCAGCTTGGGAGGGACAGGGTATTACGAGCAGTACTTC.